This record looks at one T cell receptor (beta chain) sequence and its context. Clones were sequenced by immunoSEQ multiplex PCR, and TCRdb holds only the in-frame ones, with some missing. The sample lists 60,000 or so clones, around 90% occurring once. The sample is drawn from a study of lymphopenia after photon versus proton radiotherapy. V was pared by 0 bases and J by 0 bases, with 3 bases between. The germline V gene has CDR1 LGHNA and CDR2 YSLEER. This CDR3 is 13 amino acids long. The sequence was obtained from a man older than 75 with esophageal cancer. The source material was peripheral blood, sampled from a patient treated with proton-based radiotherapy. The V call is TRBV4-3, the J call TRBJ2-7, with D unclear. CDR3 sequence: CASSQDTSYEQYF. The CDR3 bases are TGCGCCAGCAGCCAAGACACCTCCTACGAGCAGTACTTC.